This T cell receptor (beta chain) appears in the sequencing data of a study of cytomegalovirus exposure and HLA in healthy donors. The CDR3 sequence is 18 residues long. Germline loops: CDR1 SGHAT, CDR2 FQNNGV. V was shortened by 6 bases and J by 0 bases, with 22 bases between the two germline ends. The PCR contained 60 Vbeta and 13 Jbeta primers. Here immunoSEQ multiplex PCR was the method, and the copy in TCRdb shows in-frame clones only, minus some. The top ten clones hold over 0.95% of a sample with 150,000 or so clones, around 81% of them seen once. Material: PBMCs. The clonotype was recovered from a woman in her thirties or forties in good health and CMV-seronegative. The chain carries TRBV11-2 and TRBJ2-3, with a weak D call TRBD2 (5 bases). The CDR3 here is CASRQNPVAGSSTDTQYF. The CDR3 DNA follows: TGTGCCAGCAGACAAAATCCGGTTGCGGGTTCTAGCACAGATACGCAGTATTTT. Filled out from reference TRBV11-2 and TRBJ2-3, the complete variable domain reads EAGVAQSPRYKIIEKRQSVAFWCNPISGHATLYWYQQILGQGPKLLIQFQNNGVVDDSQLPKDRFSAERLKGVDSTLKIQPAKLEDSAVYLCASRQNPVAGSSTDTQYFGPGTRLTVL.